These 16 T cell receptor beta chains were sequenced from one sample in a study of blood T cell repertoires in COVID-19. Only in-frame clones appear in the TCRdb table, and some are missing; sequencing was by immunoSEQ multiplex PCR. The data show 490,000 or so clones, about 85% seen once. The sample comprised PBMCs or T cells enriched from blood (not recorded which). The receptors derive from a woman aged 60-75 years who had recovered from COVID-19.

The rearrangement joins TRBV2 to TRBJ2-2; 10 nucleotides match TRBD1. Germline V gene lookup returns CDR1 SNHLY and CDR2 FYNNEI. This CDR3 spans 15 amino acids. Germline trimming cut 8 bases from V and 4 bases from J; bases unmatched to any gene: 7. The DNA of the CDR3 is TGTGCCAGCCTCGTGGGGACAGGGGTCACCGGGGAGCTGTTTTTT. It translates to CASLVGTGVTGELFF.

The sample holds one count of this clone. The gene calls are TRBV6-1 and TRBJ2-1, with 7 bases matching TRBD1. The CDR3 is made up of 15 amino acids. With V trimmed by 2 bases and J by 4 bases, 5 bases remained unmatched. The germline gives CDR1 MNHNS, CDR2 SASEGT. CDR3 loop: CASSELGTAYNEQFF. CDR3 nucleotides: TGTGCCAGCAGTGAATTGGGGACAGCATACAATGAGCAGTTCTTC.

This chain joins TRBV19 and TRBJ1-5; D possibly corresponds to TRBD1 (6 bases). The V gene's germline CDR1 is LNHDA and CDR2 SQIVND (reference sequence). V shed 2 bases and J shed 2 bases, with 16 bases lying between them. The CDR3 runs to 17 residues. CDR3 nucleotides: TGTGCCAGTAGTATAATGGGGGCTGGAAGGGGCAATCAGCCCCAGCATTTT. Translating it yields CASSIMGAGRGNQPQHF.

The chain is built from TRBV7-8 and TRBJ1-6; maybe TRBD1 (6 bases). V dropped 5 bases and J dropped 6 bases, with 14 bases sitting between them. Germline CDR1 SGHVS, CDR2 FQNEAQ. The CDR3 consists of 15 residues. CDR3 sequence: CASSQHRTVNSPLHF. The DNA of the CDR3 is TGTGCCAGCAGCCAGCATAGGACAGTTAATTCACCCCTCCACTTT.

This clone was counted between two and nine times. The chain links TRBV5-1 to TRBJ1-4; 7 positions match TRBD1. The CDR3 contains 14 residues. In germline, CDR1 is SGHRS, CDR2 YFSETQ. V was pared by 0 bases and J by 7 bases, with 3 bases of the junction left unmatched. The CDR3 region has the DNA TGCGCCAGCAGCTTGGGAGGGGGCGTTGAAAAACTGTTTTTT. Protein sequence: CASSLGGGVEKLFF. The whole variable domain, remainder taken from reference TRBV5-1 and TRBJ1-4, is KAGVTQTPRYLIKTRGQQVTLSCSPISGHRSVSWYQQTPGQGLQFLFEYFSETQRNKGNFPGRFSGRQFSNSRSEMNVSTLELGDSALYLCASSLGGGVEKLFFGSGTQLSVL.

Here the CDR3 reads CASIQTGGGGSNQPQHF. CDR3 bases: TGTGCCAGTATTCAGACAGGGGGAGGAGGGAGCAATCAGCCCCAGCATTTT. This rearrangement joins TRBV19 to TRBJ1-5; 9 nucleotides line up with TRBD1. The V segment lost 7 bases and the J segment 1 base; nucleotides outside the gene matches: 11. The CDR3 is 17 residues long. CDR1 is LNHDA and CDR2 is SQIVND in the germline V gene (reference sequence).

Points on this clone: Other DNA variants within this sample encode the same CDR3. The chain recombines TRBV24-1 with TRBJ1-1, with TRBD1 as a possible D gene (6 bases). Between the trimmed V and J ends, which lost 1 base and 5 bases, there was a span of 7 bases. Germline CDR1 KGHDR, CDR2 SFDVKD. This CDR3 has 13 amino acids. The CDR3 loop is CATSDLRGTEAFF. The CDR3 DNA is TGTGCCACCAGTGATTTAAGGGGGACTGAAGCTTTCTTT.

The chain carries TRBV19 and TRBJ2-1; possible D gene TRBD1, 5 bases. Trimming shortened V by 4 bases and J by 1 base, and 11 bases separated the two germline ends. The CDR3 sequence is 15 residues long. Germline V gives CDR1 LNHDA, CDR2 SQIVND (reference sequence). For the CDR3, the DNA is TGTGCCAGTAGTAAAGGACAAAAGTCCTACAATGAGCAGTTCTTC. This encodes CASSKGQKSYNEQFF.

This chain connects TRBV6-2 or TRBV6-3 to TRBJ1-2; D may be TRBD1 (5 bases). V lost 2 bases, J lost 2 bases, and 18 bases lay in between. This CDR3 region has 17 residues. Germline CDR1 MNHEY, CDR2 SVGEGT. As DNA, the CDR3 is TGTGCCAGCAGTTACGGAGGGACCGAATTAAGCAACTATGGCTACACCTTC. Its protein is CASSYGGTELSNYGYTF.

This CDR3 reads CASSLALATDTQYF. The CDR3 coding sequence is TGTGCCAGCAGCTTAGCGCTGGCGACTGATACGCAGTATTTT. The chain joins TRBV7-2 to TRBJ2-3; D is undetermined. V lost 0 bases, J lost 6 bases, and 10 bases lay in between. Germline CDR1 SGHTA, CDR2 FQGNSA. This CDR3 contains 14 residues.

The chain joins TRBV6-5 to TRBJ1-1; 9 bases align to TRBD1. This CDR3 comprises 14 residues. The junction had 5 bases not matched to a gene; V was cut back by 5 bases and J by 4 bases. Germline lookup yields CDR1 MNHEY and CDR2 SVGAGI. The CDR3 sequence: CASSPTGGGTEAFF. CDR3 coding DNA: TGTGCCAGCAGTCCCACAGGGGGCGGCACTGAAGCTTTCTTT.

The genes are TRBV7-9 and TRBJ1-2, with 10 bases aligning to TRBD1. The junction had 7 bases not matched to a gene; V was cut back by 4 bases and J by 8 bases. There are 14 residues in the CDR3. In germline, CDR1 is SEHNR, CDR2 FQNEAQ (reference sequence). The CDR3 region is CASSYPGQGSGYTF. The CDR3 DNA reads TGTGCCAGCAGCTACCCGGGACAGGGGAGCGGCTACACCTTC.

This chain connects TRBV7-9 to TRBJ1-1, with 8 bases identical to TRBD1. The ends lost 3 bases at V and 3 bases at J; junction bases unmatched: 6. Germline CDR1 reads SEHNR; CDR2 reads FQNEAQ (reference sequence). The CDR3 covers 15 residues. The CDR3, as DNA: TGTGCCAGCAGCTTGGGGACAGGTGTGCACACTGAAGCTTTCTTT. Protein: CASSLGTGVHTEAFF.

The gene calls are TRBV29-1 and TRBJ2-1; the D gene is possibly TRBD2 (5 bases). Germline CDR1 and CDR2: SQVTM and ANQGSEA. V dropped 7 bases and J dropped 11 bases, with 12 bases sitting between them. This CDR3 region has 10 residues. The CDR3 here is CSGTGEKQFF. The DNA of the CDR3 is TGCAGCGGCACCGGGGAGAAGCAGTTCTTC.

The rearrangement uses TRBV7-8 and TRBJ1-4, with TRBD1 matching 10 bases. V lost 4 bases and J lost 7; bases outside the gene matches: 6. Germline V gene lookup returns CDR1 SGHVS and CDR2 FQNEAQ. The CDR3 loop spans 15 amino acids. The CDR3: CASSSGQGVFEKLFF. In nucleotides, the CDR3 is TGTGCCAGCAGCTCAGGACAGGGGGTATTTGAAAAACTGTTTTTT.

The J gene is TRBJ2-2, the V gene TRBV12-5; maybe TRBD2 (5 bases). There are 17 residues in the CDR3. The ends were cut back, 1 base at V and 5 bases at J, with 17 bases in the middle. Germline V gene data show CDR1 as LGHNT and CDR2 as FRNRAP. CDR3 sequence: CASGLDPPAARTGELFF. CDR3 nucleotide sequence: TGTGCTAGTGGTTTGGACCCGCCAGCGGCCAGAACCGGGGAGCTGTTTTTT.